This entry lists 8 T cell receptor beta chains sequenced from one sample in a study of T-cell reconstitution after alpha-beta-depleted transplantation in children. Preparing the TCRbeta library involved the use of unique molecular identifiers. Each CDR3 protein gets one entry after TCRdb re-called the PCR reads with MiXCR. The table lists roughly 590,000 distinct CDR3 sequences, roughly 17% of them singletons. The specimen was PBMCs from the stem cell graft donor, collected from the stem cell graft. These receptors were obtained from a human donor who donated a stem cell graft to a child with acute myeloid leukemia.

This sequence joins TRBV12-3 or TRBV12-4 and TRBJ2-2; D is unresolved. Trimming pared 6 bases from V and 2 bases from J, leaving 10 bases between. The CDR3 is 14 amino acids. The CDR3 reads CASRGSGNTGELFF. As DNA, the CDR3 is TGTGCCAGCAGGGGTTCGGGTAACACCGGGGAGCTGTTTTTT.

The CDR3 loop reads CATSDPDSWNTGELFF. The CDR3 region has the DNA TGTGCCACCAGTGACCCCGACTCTTGGAACACCGGGGAGCTGTTTTTT. This chain uses TRBV24-1 with TRBJ2-2; D gene unclear. CDR1 KGHDR and CDR2 SFDVKD come from the germline V gene. The V and J ends lost 4 bases and 1 base respectively, with 12 bases between them. This CDR3 spans 16 amino acids.

This clonotype has ten or more counts. V and J are TRBV24-1 and TRBJ1-4, with 8 positions matching TRBD1. The CDR3 is 20 amino acids. The V and J ends lost 4 bases and 5 bases, in that order; junction bases with no gene match: 20. Germline assignment: CDR1 KGHDR and CDR2 SFDVKD. CDR3 nucleotide sequence: TGTGCCACCAGTGACTGTGTAGGGACAGGAAGATGTGTCGAAAATGAAAAACTGTTTTTT. As protein: CATSDCVGTGRCVENEKLFF.

This clonotype came up many times. This rearrangement joins TRBV12-3 or TRBV12-4 to TRBJ1-3; D uncertain. The ends were cut back, 1 base at V and 9 bases at J, with 7 bases in the middle. The length of the CDR3 is 12 residues. The CDR3 spells CASSLVHGTIYF. CDR3 nucleotides: TGTGCCAGCAGTTTAGTCCATGGCACCATATATTTT.

J is TRBJ1-3 and V is TRBV6-5; possibly TRBD1 for D (6 bases). The V gene lost 7 bases and the J gene lost 0 bases, with 19 bases spanning the gap. The germline V gene has CDR1 MNHEY and CDR2 SVGAGI. CDR3 size: 17 residues. DNA of the CDR3: TGTGCCAGCATTTCCCCCGGGGGGGCCCTCTCTGGAAACACCATATATTTT. Amino acid sequence: CASISPGGALSGNTIYF.

This clonotype has a count of ten or more. The rearrangement uses TRBV6-1 and TRBJ2-3; no clear D gene. Looked up from germline, CDR1 is MNHNS and CDR2 is SASEGT. Between the trimmed V and J ends, which lost 3 bases and 2 bases, there was a span of 9 bases. CDR3 size: 14 residues. The CDR3 spells CASSDDSLTDTQYF. CDR3 nucleotides: TGTGCCAGCAGTGACGACTCTCTCACAGATACGCAGTATTTT.

This clonotype was observed many times. CDR3 protein: CASSLRDKMNTEAFF. For the CDR3, the DNA is TGTGCCAGCAGCTTGAGGGACAAAATGAACACTGAAGCTTTCTTT. V is TRBV5-5 and J is TRBJ1-1, with TRBD1 as a possible D gene (6 bases). Deletions cut 1 base from V and 0 bases from J, with 10 bases between. The CDR3 has 15 residues. Germline CDR1 reads SGHKS; CDR2 reads YYEKEE (reference sequence).

There are a few counts of this clonotype. The chain uses TRBV12-3 or TRBV12-4 and TRBJ1-3, with D hard to call. V was trimmed by 1 base and J by 0 bases, leaving 16 bases between them. The CDR3 spans 18 residues. The DNA for the CDR3 is TGTGCCAGCAGTTTAGAAGTAACGGGCCGTTACTCTGGAAACACCATATATTTT. This sequence encodes CASSLEVTGRYSGNTIYF.